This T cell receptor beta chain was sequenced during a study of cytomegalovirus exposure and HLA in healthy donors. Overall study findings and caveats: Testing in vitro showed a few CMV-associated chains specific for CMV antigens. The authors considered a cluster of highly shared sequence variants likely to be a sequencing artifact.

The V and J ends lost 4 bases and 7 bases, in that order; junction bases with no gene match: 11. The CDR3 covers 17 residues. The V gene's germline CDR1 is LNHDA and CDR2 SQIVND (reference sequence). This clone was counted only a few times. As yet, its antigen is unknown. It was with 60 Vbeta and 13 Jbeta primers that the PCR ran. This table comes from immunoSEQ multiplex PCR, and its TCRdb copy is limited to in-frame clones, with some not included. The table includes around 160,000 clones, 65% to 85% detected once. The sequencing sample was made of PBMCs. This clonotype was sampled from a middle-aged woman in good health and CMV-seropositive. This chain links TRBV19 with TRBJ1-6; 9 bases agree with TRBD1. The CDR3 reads CASSTVQGAIPNSPLHF. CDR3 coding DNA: TGTGCCAGTAGTACGGTACAGGGGGCGATCCCCAATTCACCCCTCCACTTT.